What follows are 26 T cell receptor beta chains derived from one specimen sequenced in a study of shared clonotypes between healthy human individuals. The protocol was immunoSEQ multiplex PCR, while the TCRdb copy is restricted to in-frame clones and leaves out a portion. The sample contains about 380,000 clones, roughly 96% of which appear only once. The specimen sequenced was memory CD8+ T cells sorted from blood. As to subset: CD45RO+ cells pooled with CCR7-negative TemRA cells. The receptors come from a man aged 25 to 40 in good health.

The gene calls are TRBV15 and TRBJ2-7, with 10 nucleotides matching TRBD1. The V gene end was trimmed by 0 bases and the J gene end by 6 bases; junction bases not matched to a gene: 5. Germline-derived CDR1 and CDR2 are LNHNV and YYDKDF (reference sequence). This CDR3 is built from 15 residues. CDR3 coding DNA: TGTGCCACCAGCAGAGATCTGGGGACAGGGGTCGAGCAGTACTTC. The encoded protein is CATSRDLGTGVEQYF.

The CDR3 protein is CASSEPLGERHYNEQFF. The CDR3 nucleotides are TGTGCCAGCAGTGAGCCCCTGGGGGAGCGGCACTACAATGAGCAGTTCTTC. The chain couples TRBV2 to TRBJ2-1, with D perhaps assigned TRBD1 or TRBD2 (5 bases each). Between the trimmed V and J ends, which lost 3 bases and 3 bases, there was a span of 18 bases. Per germline, CDR1 SNHLY and CDR2 FYNNEI. The CDR3 runs 17 residues.

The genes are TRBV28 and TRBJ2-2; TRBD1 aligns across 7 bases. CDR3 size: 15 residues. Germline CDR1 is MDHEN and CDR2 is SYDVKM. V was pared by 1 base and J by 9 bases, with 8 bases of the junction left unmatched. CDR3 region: CASSLYLHRGRELFF. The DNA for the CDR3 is TGTGCCAGCAGTTTATACCTACACAGGGGACGGGAGCTGTTTTTT.

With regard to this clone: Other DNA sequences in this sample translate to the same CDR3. CDR3 region: CAWSHSYEQYF. The CDR3 bases are TGTGCCTGGAGTCACAGCTACGAGCAGTACTTC. The chain combines TRBV30 with TRBJ2-7; D gene uncertain. Germline-derived CDR1 and CDR2 are GTSNPN and SVGIG (reference sequence). Trimming took 2 bases from V and 3 from J, leaving 5 bases between them. This CDR3 is built from 11 residues.

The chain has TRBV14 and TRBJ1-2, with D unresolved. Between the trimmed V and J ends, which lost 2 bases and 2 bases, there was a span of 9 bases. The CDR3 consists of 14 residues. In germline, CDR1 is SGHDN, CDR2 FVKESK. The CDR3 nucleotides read TGTGCCAGCAGCCAAAACATCAACAACTATGGCTACACCTTC. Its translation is CASSQNINNYGYTF.

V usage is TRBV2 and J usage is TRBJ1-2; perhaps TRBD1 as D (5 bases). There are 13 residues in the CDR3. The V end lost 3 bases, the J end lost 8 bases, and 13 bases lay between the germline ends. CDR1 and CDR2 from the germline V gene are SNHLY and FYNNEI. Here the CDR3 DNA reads TGTGCCAGCAGTGAGAAGGGCAGGGAGGGCTACACCTTC. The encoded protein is CASSEKGREGYTF.

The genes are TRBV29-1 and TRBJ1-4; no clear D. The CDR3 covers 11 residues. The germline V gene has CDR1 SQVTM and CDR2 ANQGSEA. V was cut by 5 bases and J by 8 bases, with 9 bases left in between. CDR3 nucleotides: TGCAGCGTTCACTGGAAAGAAAAACTGTTTTTT. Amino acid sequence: CSVHWKEKLFF. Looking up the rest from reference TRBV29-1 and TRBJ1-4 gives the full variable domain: SAVISQKPSRDICQRGTSLTIQCQVDSQVTMMFWYRQQPGQSLTLIATANQGSEATYESGFVIDKFPISRPNLTFSTLTVSNMSPEDSSIYLCSVHWKEKLFFGSGTQLSVL.

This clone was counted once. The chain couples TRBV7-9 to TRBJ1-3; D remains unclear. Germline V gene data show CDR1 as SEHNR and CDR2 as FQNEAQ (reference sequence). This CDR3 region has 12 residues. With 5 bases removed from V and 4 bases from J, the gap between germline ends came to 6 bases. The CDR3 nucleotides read TGTGCCAGCAGCCTACCGGGAAACACCATATATTTT. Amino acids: CASSLPGNTIYF.

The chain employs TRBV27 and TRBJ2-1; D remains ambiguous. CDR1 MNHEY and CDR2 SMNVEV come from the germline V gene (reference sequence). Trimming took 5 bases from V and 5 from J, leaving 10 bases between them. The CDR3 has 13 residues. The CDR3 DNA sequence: TGTGCCAGCAGTCCGATTAGGGACAATGAGCAGTTCTTC. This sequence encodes CASSPIRDNEQFF.

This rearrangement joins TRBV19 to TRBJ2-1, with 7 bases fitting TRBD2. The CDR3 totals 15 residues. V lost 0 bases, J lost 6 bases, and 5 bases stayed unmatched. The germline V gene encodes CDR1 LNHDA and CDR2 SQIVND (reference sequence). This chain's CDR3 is CASSIDWDYRNEQFF. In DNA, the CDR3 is TGTGCCAGTAGTATAGATTGGGACTACCGCAATGAGCAGTTCTTC.

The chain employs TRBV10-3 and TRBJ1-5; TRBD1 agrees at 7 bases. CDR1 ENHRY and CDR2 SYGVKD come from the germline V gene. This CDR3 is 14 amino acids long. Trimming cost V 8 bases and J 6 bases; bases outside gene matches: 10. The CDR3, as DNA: TGTGCCATCGGGGCCGCAGGGGGAATTCAGCCCCAGCATTTT. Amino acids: CAIGAAGGIQPQHF.

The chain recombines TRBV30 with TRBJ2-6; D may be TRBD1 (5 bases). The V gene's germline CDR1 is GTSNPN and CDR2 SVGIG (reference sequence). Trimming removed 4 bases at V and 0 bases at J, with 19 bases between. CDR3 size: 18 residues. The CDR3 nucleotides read TGTGCCTGGATGCGCAGGACATTTGAGAGCTCTGGGGCCAACGTCCTGACTTTC. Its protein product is CAWMRRTFESSGANVLTF. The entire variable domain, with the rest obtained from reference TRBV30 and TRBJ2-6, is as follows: SQTIHQWPATLVQPVGSPLSLECTVEGTSNPNLYWYRQAAGRGLQLLFYSVGIGQISSEVPQNLSASRPQDRQFILSSKKLLLSDSGFYLCAWMRRTFESSGANVLTFGAGSRLTVL.

CDR3 in amino acids: CASGRQGRETQYF. CDR3 coding DNA: TGTGCCAGCGGGCGACAGGGGAGGGAGACCCAGTACTTC. The rearrangement uses TRBV2 and TRBJ2-5, with 8 bases identical to TRBD1. Germline V gene sequence: CDR1 SNHLY, CDR2 FYNNEI. The CDR3 totals 13 residues. Losses at the gene ends were 8 bases for V and 5 bases for J; bases not matched to a gene: 7. The full variable domain, with the rest looked up from reference TRBV2 and TRBJ2-5, is EPEVTQTPSHQVTQMGQEVILRCVPISNHLYFYWYRQILGQKVEFLVSFYNNEISEKSEIFDDQFSVERPDGSNFTLKIRSTKLEDSAMYFCASGRQGRETQYFGPGTRLLVL.

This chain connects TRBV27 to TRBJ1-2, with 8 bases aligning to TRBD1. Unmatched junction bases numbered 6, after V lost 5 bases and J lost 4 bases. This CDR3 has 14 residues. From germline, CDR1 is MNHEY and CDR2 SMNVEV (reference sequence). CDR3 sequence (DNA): TGTGCCAGCAGTCTCACAGGGGGTGGCTATGGCTACACCTTC. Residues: CASSLTGGGYGYTF.

CDR3 amino acids: CASTGLYNEQFF. CDR3 bases: TGTGCCAGCACGGGTTTGTACAATGAGCAGTTCTTC. J is TRBJ2-1 and V is TRBV28, with D unclear. The CDR3 contains 12 residues. The ends were cut back, 7 bases at V and 4 bases at J, with 8 bases in the middle. Germline V gene lookup returns CDR1 MDHEN and CDR2 SYDVKM.

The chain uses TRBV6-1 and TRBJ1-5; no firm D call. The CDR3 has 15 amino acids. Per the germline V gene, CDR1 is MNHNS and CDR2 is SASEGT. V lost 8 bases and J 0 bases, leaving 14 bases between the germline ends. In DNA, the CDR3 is TGTGCCAGCCGCCAAGAACCCCATAGCAATCAGCCCCAGCATTTT. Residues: CASRQEPHSNQPQHF.

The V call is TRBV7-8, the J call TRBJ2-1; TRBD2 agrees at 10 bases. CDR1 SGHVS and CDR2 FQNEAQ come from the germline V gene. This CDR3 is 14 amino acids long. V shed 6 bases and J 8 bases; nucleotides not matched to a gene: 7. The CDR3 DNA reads TGTGCCAGCAGTCCCGGGACTAGCGCCCATGAGCAGTTCTTC. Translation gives CASSPGTSAHEQFF.

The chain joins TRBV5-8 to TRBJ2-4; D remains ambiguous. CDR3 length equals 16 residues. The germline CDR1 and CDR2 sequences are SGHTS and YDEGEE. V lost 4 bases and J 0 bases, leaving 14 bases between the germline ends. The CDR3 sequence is CASSPGRYIAKNIQYF. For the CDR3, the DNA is TGTGCCAGCAGCCCTGGACGATATATAGCCAAAAACATTCAGTACTTC.

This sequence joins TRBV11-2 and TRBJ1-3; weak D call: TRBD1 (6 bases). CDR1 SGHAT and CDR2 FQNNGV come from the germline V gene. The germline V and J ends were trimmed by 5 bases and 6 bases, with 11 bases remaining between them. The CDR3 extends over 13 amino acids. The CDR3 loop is CASSGGLANTIYF. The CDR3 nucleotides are TGTGCCAGCAGCGGGGGGCTGGCAAACACCATATATTTT.

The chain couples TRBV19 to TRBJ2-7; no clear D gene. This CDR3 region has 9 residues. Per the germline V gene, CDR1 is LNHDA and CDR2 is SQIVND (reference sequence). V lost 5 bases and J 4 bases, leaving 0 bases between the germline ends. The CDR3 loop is CASSYEQYF. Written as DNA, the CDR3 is TGTGCCAGTAGTTACGAGCAGTACTTC.

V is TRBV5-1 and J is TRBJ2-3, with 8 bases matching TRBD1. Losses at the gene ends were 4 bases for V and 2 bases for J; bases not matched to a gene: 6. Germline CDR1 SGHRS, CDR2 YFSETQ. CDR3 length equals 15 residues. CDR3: CASSRDRTFTDTQYF. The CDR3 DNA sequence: TGCGCCAGCAGCCGGGACAGGACCTTCACAGATACGCAGTATTTT.

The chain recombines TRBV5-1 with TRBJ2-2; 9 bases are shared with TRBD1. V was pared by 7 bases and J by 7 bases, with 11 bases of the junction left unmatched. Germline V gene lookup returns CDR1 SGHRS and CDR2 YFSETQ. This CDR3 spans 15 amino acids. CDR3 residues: CASSTGTGSFGELFF. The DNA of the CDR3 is TGCGCCAGCTCCACCGGGACAGGGTCCTTCGGGGAGCTGTTTTTT.

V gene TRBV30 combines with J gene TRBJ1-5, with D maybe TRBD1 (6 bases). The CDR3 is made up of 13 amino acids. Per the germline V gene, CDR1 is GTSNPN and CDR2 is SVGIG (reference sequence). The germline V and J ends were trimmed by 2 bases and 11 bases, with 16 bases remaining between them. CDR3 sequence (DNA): TGTGCCTGGAGTCAAAACAGGGCCCTAACCCAGCATTTT. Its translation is CAWSQNRALTQHF.

This CDR3 reads CATQAGGYGYTF. CDR3 coding DNA: TGTGCCACCCAGGCAGGGGGCTATGGCTACACCTTC. V is TRBV2 and J is TRBJ1-2; TRBD1 matches 7 bases. The CDR3 runs 12 residues. Germline V CDR1 and CDR2: SNHLY, FYNNEI. V shed 10 bases, J shed 4 bases, and the junction held 6 bases outside the gene matches.

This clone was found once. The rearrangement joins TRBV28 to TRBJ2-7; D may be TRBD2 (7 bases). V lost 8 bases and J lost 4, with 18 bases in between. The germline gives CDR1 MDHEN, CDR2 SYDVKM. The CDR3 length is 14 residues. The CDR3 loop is CASLKGGVQYEQYF. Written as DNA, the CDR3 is TGTGCCAGCTTAAAGGGGGGGGTGCAGTACGAGCAGTACTTC.

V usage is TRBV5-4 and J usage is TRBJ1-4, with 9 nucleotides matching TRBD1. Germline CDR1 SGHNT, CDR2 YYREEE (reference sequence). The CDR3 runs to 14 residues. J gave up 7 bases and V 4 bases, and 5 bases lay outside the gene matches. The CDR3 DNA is TGTGCCAGCAGCATACAGGGGGCGGGTGAAAAACTGTTTTTT. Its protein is CASSIQGAGEKLFF.